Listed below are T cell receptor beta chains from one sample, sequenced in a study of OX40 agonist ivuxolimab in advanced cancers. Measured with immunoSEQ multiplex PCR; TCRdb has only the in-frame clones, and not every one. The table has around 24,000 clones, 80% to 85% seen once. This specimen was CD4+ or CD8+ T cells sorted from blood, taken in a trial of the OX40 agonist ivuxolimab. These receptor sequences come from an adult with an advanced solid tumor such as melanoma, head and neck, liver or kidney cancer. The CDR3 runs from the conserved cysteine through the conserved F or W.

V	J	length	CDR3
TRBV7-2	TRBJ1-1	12	CASSLGRGEAFF
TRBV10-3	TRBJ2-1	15	CAISESRGKDNEQFF
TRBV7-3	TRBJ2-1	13	CASSLASGHEQFF
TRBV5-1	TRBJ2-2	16	CASSPGLAGDTGELFF
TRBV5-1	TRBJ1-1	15	CASSLDWSVSTEAFF
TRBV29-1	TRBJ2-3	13	CHSGGKGPDTQYF
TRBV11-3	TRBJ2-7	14	CASSPTAGRGEQYF
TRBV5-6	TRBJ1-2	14	CASSWYRGQGGYTF
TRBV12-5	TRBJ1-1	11	CAARGGTEAFF
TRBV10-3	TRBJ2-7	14	CAIRPGTGAYEQYF